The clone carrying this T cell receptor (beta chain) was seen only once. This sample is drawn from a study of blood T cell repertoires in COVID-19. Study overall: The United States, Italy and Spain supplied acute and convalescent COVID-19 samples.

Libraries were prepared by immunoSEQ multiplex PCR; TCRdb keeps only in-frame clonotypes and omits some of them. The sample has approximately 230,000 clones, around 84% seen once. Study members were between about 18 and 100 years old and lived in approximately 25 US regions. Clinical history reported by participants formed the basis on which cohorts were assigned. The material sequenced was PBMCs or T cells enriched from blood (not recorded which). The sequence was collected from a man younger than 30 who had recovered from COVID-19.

The CDR3 DNA sequence: TGTGCCAGCAGGACTTCCGATTTTAACTATGGCTACACCTTC. This sequence encodes CASRTSDFNYGYTF. This chain connects TRBV6-5 to TRBJ1-2; no definite D call. This CDR3 contains 14 residues. Germline-derived CDR1 and CDR2 are MNHEY and SVGAGI. V dropped 6 bases and J dropped 1 base, with 12 bases sitting between them.